Presented here are 24 T cell receptor beta chains from one specimen sequenced in a study of cytomegalovirus exposure and HLA in healthy donors. Both 60 Vbeta primers and 13 Jbeta primers went into the PCR. The table came from immunoSEQ multiplex PCR; TCRdb's copy has only in-frame clones and leaves some out. Of about 110,000 clones in the sample, about three quarters are singletons; the top ten hold under 8%. The specimen sequenced was PBMCs. The origin of the receptors is a woman aged 50 to 60 in good health and CMV-seropositive.

J is TRBJ1-2 and V is TRBV19; tentatively, D is TRBD1 (6 bases). From germline, CDR1 is LNHDA and CDR2 SQIVND (reference sequence). The CDR3 totals 15 residues. Deletions cut 7 bases from V and 1 base from J, with 16 bases between. The CDR3 sequence: CASTATGRHNYGYTF. In nucleotides, the CDR3 is TGTGCCAGTACAGCGACAGGCCGCCATAACTATGGCTACACCTTC.

V gene TRBV27 combines with J gene TRBJ2-7; D might be TRBD2 (6 bases). The CDR3 loop spans 13 amino acids. V was cut by 3 bases and J by 7 bases, with 13 bases left in between. CDR1 is MNHEY, CDR2 SMNVEV, per germline (reference sequence). The CDR3 protein is CASSFLAGGEQYF. The CDR3, as DNA: TGTGCCAGCAGTTTCCTAGCTGGGGGGGAGCAGTACTTC.

This chain links TRBV15 with TRBJ2-6; D is uncertain. The CDR3 is made up of 17 amino acids. Looked up from germline, CDR1 is LNHNV and CDR2 is YYDKDF (reference sequence). With 1 base removed from V and 0 bases from J, the gap between germline ends came to 10 bases. Written as DNA, the CDR3 is TGTGCCACCAGCAGAGCTAGAGGAAGCTCTGGGGCCAACGTCCTGACTTTC. Protein: CATSRARGSSGANVLTF.

The chain joins TRBV28 to TRBJ2-5, with a weak D call TRBD2 (6 bases). The end of the DNA is better explained by TRBJ2-7, so the J call may be wrong. The CDR3 totals 13 residues. Germline assignment: CDR1 MDHEN and CDR2 SYDVKM. The CDR3 bases are TGTGCCACCACCCCGGGGGATGCCTACGAGCAGTACTTC. This codes for CATTPGDAYEQYF.

V gene TRBV9 combines with J gene TRBJ1-1, with a possible D match to TRBD1 (6 bases). CDR3 length: 14 residues. CDR1 and CDR2 from the germline V gene are SGDLS and YYNGEE. Trimming took off 3 bases at V and 4 bases at J, with 13 bases between the two ends. Written as DNA, the CDR3 is TGTGCCAGCAGCGGACAGGCGAGGGGCACTGAAGCTTTCTTT. Translation: CASSGQARGTEAFF.

This sequence joins TRBV28 and TRBJ2-2; tentative D call: TRBD2 (5 bases). V lost 4 bases, J lost 0 bases, and 15 bases lay in between. Per the germline V gene, CDR1 is MDHEN and CDR2 is SYDVKM. There are 17 residues in the CDR3. The DNA of the CDR3 is TGTGCCAGCAGTTCGCCGGGGATGAGCGCGAACACCGGGGAGCTGTTTTTT. Its translation: CASSSPGMSANTGELFF.

V and J are TRBV27 and TRBJ2-5; TRBD2 matches 11 bases. CDR1 MNHEY and CDR2 SMNVEV come from the germline V gene (reference sequence). This CDR3 comprises 16 residues. The junction had 9 bases not matched to a gene; V was cut back by 4 bases and J by 5 bases. CDR3 nucleotide sequence: TGTGCCAGCAGTTATTTCGGACTAGCGGGTATGGAGACCCAGTACTTC. Its translation: CASSYFGLAGMETQYF.

The CDR3 DNA reads as TGTGCCAGCAGCCTCGGAGGACAGGCGTTCTCTGGAAACACCATATATTTT. Translated: CASSLGGQAFSGNTIYF. The V gene is TRBV5-4, the J gene TRBJ1-3, with 7 nucleotides matching TRBD1. Losses at the gene ends were 4 bases for V and 0 bases for J; bases not matched to a gene: 10. There are 17 residues in the CDR3. Germline CDR1 is SGHNT and CDR2 is YYREEE (reference sequence).

The chain employs TRBV9 and TRBJ2-1; 11 bases are a match to TRBD2. Trimming removed 3 bases from V and 6 bases from J; junction bases left unmatched: 2. Germline assignment: CDR1 SGDLS and CDR2 YYNGEE. The CDR3 is made up of 14 amino acids. The DNA for the CDR3 is TGTGCCAGCAGCGGGGGACTAGCGGTCAATGAGCAGTTCTTC. Amino acids: CASSGGLAVNEQFF.

This clone was found a few times. The V and J genes are TRBV4-3 and TRBJ1-5; 7 positions agree with TRBD1. Germline assignment: CDR1 LGHNA and CDR2 YSLEER. The CDR3 extends over 14 amino acids. With 4 bases clipped from V and 3 bases from J, the junction kept 3 bases outside the gene matches. The CDR3 here is CASSLGQVNQPQHF. The CDR3 nucleotides are TGCGCCAGCAGCCTAGGACAGGTCAATCAGCCCCAGCATTTT.

The chain uses TRBV9 and TRBJ2-7; 8 bases fit TRBD1. The CDR3 is 15 amino acids. The germline CDR1 and CDR2 sequences are SGDLS and YYNGEE. With V trimmed by 0 bases and J by 3 bases, 5 bases remained unmatched. DNA for the CDR3: TGTGCCAGCAGCGTAGACGCAGGGGGCGGCTACGAGCAGTACTTC. It specifies CASSVDAGGGYEQYF. Using reference TRBV9 and TRBJ2-7 for the parts outside the CDR3, the full variable domain is DSGVTQTPKHLITATGQRVTLRCSPRSGDLSVYWYQQSLDQGLQFLIQYYNGEERAKGNILERFSAQQFPDLHSELNLSSLELGDSALYFCASSVDAGGGYEQYFGPGTRLTVT.

The genes are TRBV19 and TRBJ1-4, with D unclear. The CDR3 runs 15 residues. Germline CDR1 reads LNHDA; CDR2 reads SQIVND (reference sequence). The V and J ends lost 7 bases and 8 bases respectively, with 20 bases between them. CDR3 DNA: TGTGCCAGTACCAGGTTTGGGAGATTTAGGGAAAAACTGTTTTTT. Translated, it gives CASTRFGRFREKLFF. The full variable domain, completed using reference TRBV19 and TRBJ1-4, is DGGITQSPKYLFRKEGQNVTLSCEQNLNHDAMYWYRQDPGQGLRLIYYSQIVNDFQKGDIAEGYSVSREKKESFPLTVTSAQKNPTAFYLCASTRFGRFREKLFFGSGTQLSVL.

This clone was seen just once. The rearrangement links TRBV5-1 to TRBJ1-1; D possibly corresponds to TRBD1 (6 bases). The CDR3 has 14 amino acids. Germline V gene data show CDR1 as SGHRS and CDR2 as YFSETQ. Trimming stripped 2 bases from V and 2 bases from J, with 10 bases between. The CDR3 coding sequence is TGCGCCAGCAGCTTACCGGGACATAACACTGAAGCTTTCTTT. Translated, it gives CASSLPGHNTEAFF.

The chain has TRBV28 and TRBJ2-3, with D possibly TRBD2 on 7 matching bases. Trimming removed 5 bases at V and 2 bases at J, with 23 bases between. This CDR3 has 18 residues. CDR1 and CDR2 from the germline V gene are MDHEN and SYDVKM. CDR3 DNA sequence: TGTGCCAGCAGTCCCTTGAAAGGGGGGGGGCCAGACACAGATACGCAGTATTTT. As protein: CASSPLKGGGPDTDTQYF.

The V and J genes are TRBV5-1 and TRBJ2-3; D gene ambiguous. This CDR3 spans 18 amino acids. Looked up from germline, CDR1 is SGHRS and CDR2 is YFSETQ. The V end lost 3 bases, the J end lost 0 bases, and 20 bases lay between the germline ends. DNA of the CDR3: TGCGCCAGCAGCTGGTCCCCGGGTGGCGGCATTAGCACAGATACGCAGTATTTT. It specifies CASSWSPGGGISTDTQYF. Full variable domain (outside the CDR3, taken from reference TRBV5-1 and TRBJ2-3): KAGVTQTPRYLIKTRGQQVTLSCSPISGHRSVSWYQQTPGQGLQFLFEYFSETQRNKGNFPGRFSGRQFSNSRSEMNVSTLELGDSALYLCASSWSPGGGISTDTQYFGPGTRLTVL.

Comment on this clone: The junction departs from the called germline gene at one end, perhaps through a read error. This chain joins TRBV7-9 and TRBJ2-7, with TRBD1 as a possible D gene (6 bases). Germline V gene data show CDR1 as SEHNR and CDR2 as FQNEAQ (reference sequence). The CDR3 is 14 amino acids. The CDR3 sequence is CSSSLLGQLGEQYF. The CDR3 bases are TGTTCCAGCAGTCTACTCGGACAGTTGGGGGAGCAGTACTTC.

The chain combines TRBV7-8 with TRBJ1-1; D gene unclear. The CDR3 spans 13 residues. V lost 1 base and J 1 base, leaving 4 bases between the germline ends. Germline assignment: CDR1 SGHVS and CDR2 FQNEAQ. CDR3 sequence (DNA): TGTGCCAGCAGCTTAGGAGAGAACACTGAAGCTTTCTTT. As protein: CASSLGENTEAFF.

The chain is built from TRBV7-9 and TRBJ2-5, with TRBD2 matching 11 bases. The closer fit of TRBJ2-7 to the DNA end suggests the J call may be wrong. CDR1 and CDR2 from the germline V gene are SEHNR and FQNEAQ (reference sequence). The CDR3 is made up of 14 amino acids. Written as DNA, the CDR3 is TGTGCCAGCACGAACCTAGCGGGGGGTTACGAGCAGTACTTC. This translates into CASTNLAGGYEQYF.

The CDR3 protein is CASSLRDLPNTEAFF. CDR3 in DNA: TGTGCCAGCAGCTTAAGGGACTTACCGAACACTGAAGCTTTCTTT. V is TRBV7-8 and J is TRBJ1-1; tentative D call: TRBD1 (5 bases). Germline V gene sequence: CDR1 SGHVS, CDR2 FQNEAQ. Trimming removed 2 bases from V and 1 base from J, with 11 bases in between. The CDR3 runs to 15 residues.

The chain carries TRBV2 and TRBJ2-1; 9 bases agree with TRBD2. V was pared by 1 base and J by 7 bases, with 11 bases of the junction left unmatched. The germline V gene encodes CDR1 SNHLY and CDR2 FYNNEI. The CDR3 has 17 amino acids. The CDR3 region has the DNA TGTGCCAGCAGTGAAGGCTTAAGCGGGGGGAGGAGGAATGAGCAGTTCTTC. Its translation is CASSEGLSGGRRNEQFF.

The V gene is TRBV7-2, the J gene TRBJ1-3; no clear D. The CDR3 is 13 residues long. CDR1 is SGHTA, CDR2 FQGNSA, per germline. V was pared by 3 bases and J by 4 bases, with 7 bases between. The CDR3 protein is CASSFLSGNTIYF. DNA for the CDR3: TGTGCCAGCAGCTTTCTGAGCGGAAACACCATATATTTT. The entire variable domain, with the rest obtained from reference TRBV7-2 and TRBJ1-3, is as follows: GAGVSQSPSNKVTEKGKDVELRCDPISGHTALYWYRQSLGQGLEFLIYFQGNSAPDKSGLPSDRFSAERTGGSVSTLTIQRTQQEDSAVYLCASSFLSGNTIYFGEGSWLTVV.

The chain recombines TRBV28 with TRBJ2-2; 7 bases line up with TRBD2. The CDR3 sequence is 14 residues long. V gave up 6 bases and J gave up 5 bases; unmatched junction bases: 6. Germline lookup yields CDR1 MDHEN and CDR2 SYDVKM. CDR3 in DNA: TGTGCCAGCAGCGGACTAGTCGTGACCGGGGAGCTGTTTTTT. Translating it yields CASSGLVVTGELFF. The full variable domain, completed using reference TRBV28 and TRBJ2-2, is DVKVTQSSRYLVKRTGEKVFLECVQDMDHENMFWYRQDPGLGLRLIYFSYDVKMKEKGDIPEGYSVSREKKERFSLILESASTNQTSMYLCASSGLVVTGELFFGEGSRLTVL.

Of note for this clone: Other DNA sequences of this sample code for an identical CDR3. The rearrangement uses TRBV5-1 and TRBJ2-3, with D perhaps TRBD1 (5 bases). CDR1 and CDR2 (germline): SGHRS, YFSETQ. V gave up 2 bases and J gave up 4 bases, with 11 bases separating them. CDR3 length: 14 amino acids. CDR3 in amino acids: CASSFGQGADTQYF. CDR3 nucleotide sequence: TGCGCCAGCAGCTTCGGCCAAGGGGCAGATACGCAGTATTTT. The full variable domain, in which reference TRBV5-1 and TRBJ2-3 provide the parts outside the CDR3, is KAGVTQTPRYLIKTRGQQVTLSCSPISGHRSVSWYQQTPGQGLQFLFEYFSETQRNKGNFPGRFSGRQFSNSRSEMNVSTLELGDSALYLCASSFGQGADTQYFGPGTRLTVL.

V usage is TRBV10-3 and J usage is TRBJ1-2; D is perhaps TRBD1 (6 bases). Germline V gene sequence: CDR1 ENHRY, CDR2 SYGVKD. The V end lost 2 bases, the J end lost 13 bases, and 23 bases lay between the germline ends. The CDR3 totals 15 residues. CDR3: CAISEPSGGWGLSTF. The CDR3 bases are TGTGCCATCAGTGAGCCATCGGGAGGGTGGGGGCTAAGCACCTTC.